This passage covers 8 T cell receptor beta chains from one sample sequenced in a study of T cells expressing NK-cell markers. TCRdb reprocessed the 5' RACE reads, keeping one entry per CDR3 protein, no DNA. This sample's clone table lists about 260,000 distinct CDR3 sequences. Material: blood T cells: a sorted CD56 or NKG2C T cell subset, CD4+ or CD8+ T cells, or bulk PBMC T cells (not recorded which). The receptors were gathered from a man younger than 35 in good health.

The chain carries TRBV7-2 and TRBJ1-3; TCRdb calls TRBD1, which cannot be checked without DNA. Germline values: CDR1 SGHTA, CDR2 FQGNSA. The CDR3 loop spans 16 amino acids. The chain's CDR3 is CASSRRTAYSGNTIYF.

The chain combines TRBV12-3 or TRBV12-4 with TRBJ1-1; TCRdb picks TRBD1, but there is no DNA to check that call. This CDR3 has 14 residues. The CDR3: CASSLGDRVNEAFF.

V is TRBV12-3 or TRBV12-4 and J is TRBJ2-7. This CDR3 region has 14 residues. CDR3 residues: CASSTSGSSHEQYF.

The CDR3 region is CASSRAWAADTQYF. V usage is TRBV12-3 or TRBV12-4 and J usage is TRBJ2-3; TCRdb's D call, TRBD1, is unchecked because there is no DNA. The CDR3 is made up of 14 amino acids.

The rearrangement uses TRBV30 and TRBJ1-5; the TRBD1 assignment by TCRdb is unverifiable without DNA. CDR3 length: 12 residues. In germline, CDR1 is GTSNPN, CDR2 SVGIG (reference sequence). CDR3 sequence: CAWGQGAQPQHF.

The rearrangement joins TRBV4-3 to TRBJ1-2; TCRdb's assignment of TRBD1 cannot be checked, as there is no DNA. CDR1 is LGHNA, CDR2 YSLEER, per germline. The CDR3 extends over 14 amino acids. The CDR3 loop is CASSQEKGGGGYTF.

The chain combines TRBV10-3 with TRBJ2-3; TCRdb calls TRBD1, which cannot be checked without DNA. This CDR3 has 17 residues. Germline loops: CDR1 ENHRY, CDR2 SYGVKD. The CDR3 loop reads CAISEPLQREATDTQYF.

CDR3: CASSPARTGGETQYF. This rearrangement joins TRBV5-1 to TRBJ2-5; TCRdb indicates TRBD1, and absent DNA this call remains unverified. CDR1 is SGHRS, CDR2 YFSETQ, per germline. The CDR3 spans 15 residues. Using reference TRBV5-1 and TRBJ2-5 for the parts outside the CDR3, the full variable domain is KAGVTQTPRYLIKTRGQQVTLSCSPISGHRSVSWYQQTPGQGLQFLFEYFSETQRNKGNFPGRFSGRQFSNSRSEMNVSTLELGDSALYLCASSPARTGGETQYFGPGTRLLVL.